This TCR beta chain is drawn from a study of cytomegalovirus exposure and HLA in healthy donors. As for this clone: The target antigen is unknown.

In the PCR, 60 Vbeta and 13 Jbeta primers were used. Assay used: immunoSEQ multiplex PCR; TCRdb lists only in-frame clones, some missing. The table lists approximately 70,000 clones, around 74% of them singletons, with 9.5% to 12% in the top ten. Study-wide results and caveats: For cytomegalovirus status, the classifier reportedly gave diagnoses with high specificity and sensitivity. Some segments of the V type, notably TRBV6-2 and TRBV6-3, were excluded as indistinguishable. According to the study, 180 or so TCR beta chains were cytomegalovirus-associated.

J was trimmed by 3 bases and V by 4 bases; bases with no gene match: 2. The germline V gene encodes CDR1 SGDLS and CDR2 YYNGEE. This CDR3 has 14 amino acids. This TCR came from a human donor in good health. The specimen was PBMCs. V usage is TRBV9 and J usage is TRBJ2-7, with 12 bases identical to TRBD2. The CDR3 reads CASSLGLAGYEQYF. The CDR3 DNA follows: TGTGCCAGCAGCTTGGGACTAGCGGGCTACGAGCAGTACTTC.